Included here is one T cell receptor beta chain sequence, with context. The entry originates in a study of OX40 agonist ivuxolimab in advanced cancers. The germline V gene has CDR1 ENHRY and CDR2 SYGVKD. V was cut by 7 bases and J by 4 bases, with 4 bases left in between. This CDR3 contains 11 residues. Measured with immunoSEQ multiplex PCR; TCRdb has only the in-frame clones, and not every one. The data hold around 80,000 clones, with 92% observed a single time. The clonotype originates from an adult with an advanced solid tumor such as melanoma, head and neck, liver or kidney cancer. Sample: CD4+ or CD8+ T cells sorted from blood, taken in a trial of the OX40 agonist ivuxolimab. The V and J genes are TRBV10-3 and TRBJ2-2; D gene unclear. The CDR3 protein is CAIKATGELFF. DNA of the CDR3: TGTGCCATCAAGGCCACCGGGGAGCTGTTTTTT.